The entry below gives a single TCR beta chain sequence along with its context. Its antigen is currently unknown. Unfractionated whole blood yielded total RNA. This sample is drawn from a study of human T cells and chemical hapten exposure. Study as a whole: The study traced per-sample TCR yield variation mainly to small differences in pooled library volumes. Notes on the study in general: DPC sensitization produced no change in TCRs with frequency above 1 in 1000.

The CDR3 is made up of 14 amino acids. The germline gives CDR1 LNHDA, CDR2 SQIVND (reference sequence). Between the trimmed V and J ends, which lost 5 bases and 0 bases, there was a span of 10 bases. Unique molecular identifiers were linked by the library to individual cDNA molecules. Authors' analysis steps: Sequenced samples showed a median of 95,638 TCRs each, with counts running from roughly 23,000 to 700,000. TCRdb re-called the 5' RACE reads through MiXCR, storing one row per CDR3 protein. TCRdb's processing, not the authors', yielded these V and J calls. The sample records 110,000 or so distinct CDR3 sequences, approximately 20% being singletons.

The chain joins TRBV19 to TRBJ1-2; no definite D call. The TCR originated in a human donor in good health. DNA of the CDR3: TGTGCCAGTAGTTCTGCAGCCTCTAACTATGGCTACACCTTC. This codes for CASSSAASNYGYTF.